This T cell receptor (beta chain) was retrieved from a study of T-cell memory formation after mild COVID-19. Study results and caveats: Second-wave clones that peaked on day 37 lacked confirmed SARS-CoV-2 specificity. CD4/CD8 balance characterized clones contracting day 15 to 85, and CD4+ skew characterized later expanders. Memory sampled before infection contained some responding clones, suggesting cross-reactive memory joined.

There are a few counts of this clonotype. Its specificity is unknown. One end of the junction varies from germline; a read error may be responsible. CDR1 is SEHNR, CDR2 FQNEAQ, per germline (reference sequence). The CDR3 has 16 amino acids. Via MiXCR, TCRdb re-called the 5' RACE reads, giving one row per CDR3 protein. The data contain 89,000 or so distinct CDR3 sequences, roughly 13% of them singletons. Sequencing was carried out using PBMCs or a T cell subset sorted from them (not recorded which). The chain links TRBV7-9 to TRBJ1-1; a weak D match, TRBD1 (5 bases). This receptor was taken from a man between 18 and 29 years old who had mild COVID-19 (a few samples of this study predate the infection). Cell type and time point are not known. CDR3 region: CAGSPDADRPNTEAFF. DNA of the CDR3: TGTGCCGGCAGCCCTGACGCCGACAGACCAAACACTGAAGCTTTCTTT.